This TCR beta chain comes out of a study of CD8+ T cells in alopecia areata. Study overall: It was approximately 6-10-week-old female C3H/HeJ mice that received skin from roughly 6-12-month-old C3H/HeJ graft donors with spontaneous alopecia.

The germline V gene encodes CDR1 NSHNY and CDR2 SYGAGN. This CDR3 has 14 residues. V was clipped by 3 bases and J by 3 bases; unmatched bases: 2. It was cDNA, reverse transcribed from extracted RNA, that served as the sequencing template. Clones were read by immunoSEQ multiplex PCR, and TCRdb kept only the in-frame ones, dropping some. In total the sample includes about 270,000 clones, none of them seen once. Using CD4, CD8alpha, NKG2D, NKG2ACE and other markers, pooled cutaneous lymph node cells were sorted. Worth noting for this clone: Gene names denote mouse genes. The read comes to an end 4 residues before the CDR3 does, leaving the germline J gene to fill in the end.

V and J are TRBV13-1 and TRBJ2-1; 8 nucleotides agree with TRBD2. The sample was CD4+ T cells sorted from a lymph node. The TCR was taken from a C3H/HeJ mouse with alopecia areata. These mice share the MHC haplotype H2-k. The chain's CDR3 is CASSGGLVYAEQFF. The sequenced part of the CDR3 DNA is TGTGCCAGCAGTGGGGGACTGGTCTATGCT.